This T cell receptor beta chain was profiled in a study of T cells expressing NK-cell markers. The overall study: The TCR beta repertoires originated in sorted CD3+CD56+NKG2C+, CD3+CD56+NKG2C- and CD3+CD56-NKG2C+ T cells. Study-level points and caveats: Leadership of the CD3+CD56-NKG2C+ fraction also belonged to these clonotypes in several donors.

It was by 5'RACE template switching with UMIs that TCR beta cDNA was made. After re-calling the 5' RACE reads, TCRdb lists one entry per CDR3 protein, DNA absent. This repertoire includes 350,000 to 500,000 distinct CDR3 sequences. On this clonotype: Its target is not known.

Germline values: CDR1 DFQATT, CDR2 SNEGSKA (reference sequence). The CDR3 is 12 amino acids. V is TRBV20-1 and J is TRBJ2-7; TCRdb gives TRBD1 as the D gene, but with no DNA this cannot be confirmed. Sequenced material: blood T cells: a sorted CD56 or NKG2C T cell subset, CD4+ or CD8+ T cells, or bulk PBMC T cells (not recorded which). The sequence came from a woman between 18 and 69 years old in good health. The chain's CDR3 is CSATGDSGEQYF.